The 18 T cell receptor beta chains reported below all come from one sample, sequenced in a study of CD8+ T cells in alopecia areata. In each case, RNA was isolated and then reverse transcribed into cDNA as the sequencing template. Data came from immunoSEQ multiplex PCR; TCRdb stores just in-frame clones and leaves some out. This table holds under 300,000 clones, roughly 69% found once. Sequencing used CD4+ T cells sorted from blood, obtained at week 0. Receptors originate from a human donor with alopecia areata.

The chain combines TRBV20-1 with TRBJ2-7, with TRBD1 matching 10 bases. The CDR3 extends over 11 amino acids. V was clipped by 5 bases and J by 6 bases; unmatched bases: 1. Germline CDR1 DFQATT, CDR2 SNEGSKA (reference sequence). CDR3 DNA sequence: TGCAGTGCTGGGGACAGGGGCGAGCAGTACTTC. Amino acid sequence: CSAGDRGEQYF.

The CDR3 DNA reads as TGTGCCTGGAGTCTGGTGTTGGGGACCCAGTACTTC. Amino acid sequence: CAWSLVLGTQYF. The gene calls are TRBV30 and TRBJ2-5, with D uncertain. This CDR3 region has 12 residues. The germline gives CDR1 GTSNPN, CDR2 SVGIG (reference sequence). V was trimmed by 2 bases and J by 7 bases, leaving 11 bases between them. The whole variable domain, filled in from reference TRBV30 and TRBJ2-5, reads SQTIHQWPATLVQPVGSPLSLECTVEGTSNPNLYWYRQAAGRGLQLLFYSVGIGQISSEVPQNLSASRPQDRQFILSSKKLLLSDSGFYLCAWSLVLGTQYFGPGTRLLVL.

This rearrangement joins TRBV9 to TRBJ1-4; maybe TRBD1 (6 bases). CDR1 is SGDLS and CDR2 is YYNGEE in the germline V gene. This CDR3 is built from 15 residues. Trimming stripped 3 bases from V and 12 bases from J, with 21 bases between. CDR3 bases: TGTGCCAGCAGCGCCGGACAGCTGTTTAATGAGGAACTGTTTTTT. Its translation: CASSAGQLFNEELFF. The whole variable domain, remainder taken from reference TRBV9 and TRBJ1-4, is DSGVTQTPKHLITATGQRVTLRCSPRSGDLSVYWYQQSLDQGLQFLIQYYNGEERAKGNILERFSAQQFPDLHSELNLSSLELGDSALYFCASSAGQLFNEELFFGSGTQLSVL.

The J gene is TRBJ2-3, the V gene TRBV5-1, with 10 bases fitting TRBD2. CDR3 size: 15 residues. CDR1 and CDR2 from the germline V gene are SGHRS and YFSETQ. Trimming removed 6 bases from V and 4 bases from J; junction bases left unmatched: 8. The DNA of the CDR3 is TGCGCCAGCATTCCTAGCGGGGGAAGCGCAGATACGCAGTATTTT. It yields the protein CASIPSGGSADTQYF.

V usage is TRBV7-6 and J usage is TRBJ2-1; D gene uncertain. The germline gives CDR1 SGHVS, CDR2 FNYEAQ. Deletions cut 5 bases from V and 2 bases from J, with 16 bases between. The CDR3 extends over 16 amino acids. Here the CDR3 reads CASSARSQFPYNEQFF. The CDR3 bases are TGTGCCAGCAGCGCTCGTAGTCAGTTTCCCTACAATGAGCAGTTCTTC.

The chain is built from TRBV7-9 and TRBJ1-1; D is perhaps TRBD1 (5 bases). This CDR3 is built from 16 residues. The V end lost 0 bases, the J end lost 4 bases, and 15 bases lay between the germline ends. The germline CDR1 and CDR2 sequences are SEHNR and FQNEAQ (reference sequence). CDR3 nucleotides: TGTGCCAGCAGCTTAGCGTTAACCCATCAGGGCACTGAAGCTTTCTTT. The encoded protein is CASSLALTHQGTEAFF.

V usage is TRBV7-6 and J usage is TRBJ1-6; TRBD1 is a possible D gene (6 bases). CDR1 SGHVS and CDR2 FNYEAQ come from the germline V gene. V lost 5 bases to trimming and J lost 9 bases, with 17 bases between them. The CDR3 extends over 15 amino acids. For the CDR3, the DNA is TGTGCCAGCAGCCAAAACGTACAGGGTTCTTCACCCCTCCACTTT. Amino acids: CASSQNVQGSSPLHF. Combining the CDR3 with reference TRBV7-6 and TRBJ1-6 gives the whole variable domain GAGVSQSPRYKVTKRGQDVALRCDPISGHVSLYWYRQALGQGPEFLTYFNYEAQQDKSGLPNDRFSAERPEGSISTLTIQRTEQRDSAMYRCASSQNVQGSSPLHFGNGTRLTVT.

V and J are TRBV29-1 and TRBJ2-5; 8 positions agree with TRBD1. V shed 0 bases and J 4 bases; nucleotides not matched to a gene: 4. Germline V lookup: CDR1 SQVTM, CDR2 ANQGSEA. The CDR3 totals 14 residues. The CDR3 is CSVEDPGGGETQYF. Written as DNA, the CDR3 is TGCAGCGTTGAAGATCCAGGGGGCGGAGAGACCCAGTACTTC.

This sequence joins TRBV11-2 and TRBJ2-3, with D possibly being TRBD1 (5 bases). CDR1 and CDR2 from the germline V gene are SGHAT and FQNNGV. The CDR3 consists of 10 residues. Trimming removed 11 bases at V and 5 bases at J, with 8 bases between. The CDR3 DNA reads TGTGCCTCAAGGGGAGATACGCAGTATTTT. Protein product: CASRGDTQYF.

This clone has more than one count but fewer than ten. The J gene is TRBJ2-5, the V gene TRBV2; D gene ambiguous. The germline V gene encodes CDR1 SNHLY and CDR2 FYNNEI. CDR3 length equals 14 residues. V was pared by 3 bases and J by 5 bases, with 13 bases between. CDR3 residues: CASSDRTLYETQYF. As DNA, the CDR3 is TGTGCCAGCAGTGACCGCACTCTGTATGAGACCCAGTACTTC. The whole variable domain, remainder taken from reference TRBV2 and TRBJ2-5, is EPEVTQTPSHQVTQMGQEVILRCVPISNHLYFYWYRQILGQKVEFLVSFYNNEISEKSEIFDDQFSVERPDGSNFTLKIRSTKLEDSAMYFCASSDRTLYETQYFGPGTRLLVL.

The J gene is TRBJ2-3, the V gene TRBV9, with D possibly TRBD1 on 6 matching bases. The germline V gene encodes CDR1 SGDLS and CDR2 YYNGEE. The CDR3 is made up of 14 amino acids. The ends were cut back, 2 bases at V and 2 bases at J, with 9 bases in the middle. CDR3 region: CASSVQGHTDTQYF. The CDR3 DNA is TGTGCCAGCAGCGTGCAGGGGCACACAGATACGCAGTATTTT.

The V call is TRBV6-1, the J call TRBJ1-2, with D uncertain. Germline CDR1 reads MNHNS; CDR2 reads SASEGT. V was clipped by 3 bases and J by 4 bases, with 12 bases between them. CDR3 length equals 14 residues. DNA for the CDR3: TGTGCCAGCAGTGACCACAGATTAACCTATGGCTACACCTTC. Translation gives CASSDHRLTYGYTF.

CDR3 in amino acids: CASSQPTEDYGYTF. The CDR3 DNA sequence: TGTGCCAGCAGCCAACCGACGGAGGACTATGGCTACACCTTC. The chain couples TRBV5-4 to TRBJ1-2; D uncertain. The CDR3 has 14 amino acids. From germline, CDR1 is SGHNT and CDR2 YYREEE (reference sequence). V was shortened by 4 bases and J by 3 bases, with 13 bases between the two germline ends.

The J gene is TRBJ1-5, the V gene TRBV18; D might be TRBD1 (6 bases). Germline CDR1 KGHSH, CDR2 LQKENI. V was cut by 4 bases and J by 2 bases, with 15 bases left in between. This CDR3 is 16 amino acids long. The CDR3 loop is CASSLSGDVGNQPQHF. The CDR3 region has the DNA TGTGCCAGCTCACTATCAGGGGATGTGGGCAATCAGCCCCAGCATTTT.

The gene calls are TRBV7-9 and TRBJ2-1; possible D gene TRBD2, 6 bases. The germline V gene has CDR1 SEHNR and CDR2 FQNEAQ (reference sequence). This CDR3 comprises 18 residues. The V and J ends lost 2 bases and 0 bases respectively, with 17 bases between them. The CDR3 nucleotides read TGTGCCAGCAGCTTATTGAGCGGGCCCTTAAGCTCCTACAATGAGCAGTTCTTC. It encodes CASSLLSGPLSSYNEQFF.

V is TRBV5-4 and J is TRBJ2-3, with 8 bases lining up with TRBD1. J gave up 1 base and V 5 bases, and 0 bases lay outside the gene matches. This CDR3 is built from 13 residues. Germline V gene lookup returns CDR1 SGHNT and CDR2 YYREEE (reference sequence). Here the CDR3 DNA reads TGTGCCAGCAGGACAGGGGGCACAGATACGCAGTATTTT. As protein: CASRTGGTDTQYF.

Here the CDR3 reads CASSREGGTEAFF. The CDR3, as DNA: TGTGCCAGCAGCAGGGAGGGCGGCACTGAAGCTTTCTTT. V is TRBV6-1 and J is TRBJ1-1, with a tentative D call TRBD1 (5 bases). The CDR3 covers 13 residues. V lost 6 bases, J lost 4 bases, and 12 bases lay in between. Germline loops: CDR1 MNHNS, CDR2 SASEGT.

The V gene is TRBV11-2, the J gene TRBJ2-4, with unresolved D. V was trimmed by 6 bases and J by 0 bases, leaving 6 bases between them. Germline CDR1 reads SGHAT; CDR2 reads FQNNGV. The CDR3 runs 13 residues. As DNA, the CDR3 is TGTGCCAGCAGGGACCTAGCCAAAAACATTCAGTACTTC. This codes for CASRDLAKNIQYF.